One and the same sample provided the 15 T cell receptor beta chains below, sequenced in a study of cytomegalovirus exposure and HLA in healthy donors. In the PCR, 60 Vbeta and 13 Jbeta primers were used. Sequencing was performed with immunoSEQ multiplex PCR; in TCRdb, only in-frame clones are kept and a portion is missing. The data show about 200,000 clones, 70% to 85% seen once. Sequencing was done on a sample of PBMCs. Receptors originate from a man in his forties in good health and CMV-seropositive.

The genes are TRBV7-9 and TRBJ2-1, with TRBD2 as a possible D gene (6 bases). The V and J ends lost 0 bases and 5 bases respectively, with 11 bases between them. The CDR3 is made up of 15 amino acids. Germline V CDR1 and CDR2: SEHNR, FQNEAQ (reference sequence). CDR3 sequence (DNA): TGTGCCAGCAGCTTAGCGGGGGGTAAGAACAATGAGCAGTTCTTC. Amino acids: CASSLAGGKNNEQFF.

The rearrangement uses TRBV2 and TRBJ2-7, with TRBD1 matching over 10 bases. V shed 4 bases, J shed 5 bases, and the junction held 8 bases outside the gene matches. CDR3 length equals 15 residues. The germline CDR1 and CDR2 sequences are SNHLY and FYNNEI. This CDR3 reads CASSVEGTGADEQYF. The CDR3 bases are TGTGCCAGCAGTGTGGAAGGGACAGGGGCCGACGAGCAGTACTTC.

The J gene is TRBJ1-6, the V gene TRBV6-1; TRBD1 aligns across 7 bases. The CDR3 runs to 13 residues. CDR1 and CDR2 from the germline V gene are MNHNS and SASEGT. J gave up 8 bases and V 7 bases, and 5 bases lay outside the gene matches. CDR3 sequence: CASTTTGDSPLHF. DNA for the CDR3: TGTGCCAGCACCACCACAGGGGATTCACCCCTCCACTTT.

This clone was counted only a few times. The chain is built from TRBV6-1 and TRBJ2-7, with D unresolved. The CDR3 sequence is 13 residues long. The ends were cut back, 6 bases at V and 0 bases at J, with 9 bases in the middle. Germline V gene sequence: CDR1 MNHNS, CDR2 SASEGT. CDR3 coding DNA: TGTGCCAGCAGACGACTTGCCTCCTACGAGCAGTACTTC. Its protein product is CASRRLASYEQYF.

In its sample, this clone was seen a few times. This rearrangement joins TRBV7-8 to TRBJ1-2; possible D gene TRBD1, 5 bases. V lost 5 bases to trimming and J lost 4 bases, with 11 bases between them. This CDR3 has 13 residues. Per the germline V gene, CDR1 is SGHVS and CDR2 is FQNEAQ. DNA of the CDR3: TGTGCCAGCAGCCCGGGGGGGGGCTATGGCTACACCTTC. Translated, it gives CASSPGGGYGYTF. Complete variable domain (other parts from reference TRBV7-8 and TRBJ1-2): GAGVSQSPRYKVAKRGQDVALRCDPISGHVSLFWYQQALGQGPEFLTYFQNEAQLDKSGLPSDRFFAERPEGSVSTLKIQRTQQEDSAVYLCASSPGGGYGYTFGSGTRLTVV.

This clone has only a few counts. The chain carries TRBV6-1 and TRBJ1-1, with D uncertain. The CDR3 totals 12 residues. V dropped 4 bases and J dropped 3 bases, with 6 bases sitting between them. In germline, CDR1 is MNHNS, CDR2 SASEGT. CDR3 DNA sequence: TGTGCCAGCAGTGTCCGGGACACTGAAGCTTTCTTT. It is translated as CASSVRDTEAFF.

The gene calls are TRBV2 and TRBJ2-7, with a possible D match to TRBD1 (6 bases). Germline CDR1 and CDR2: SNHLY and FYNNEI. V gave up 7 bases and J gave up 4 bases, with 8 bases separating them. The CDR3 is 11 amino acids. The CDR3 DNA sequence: TGTGCCAGCAACAGGGTGTACGAGCAGTACTTC. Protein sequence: CASNRVYEQYF. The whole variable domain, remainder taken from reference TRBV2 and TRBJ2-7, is EPEVTQTPSHQVTQMGQEVILRCVPISNHLYFYWYRQILGQKVEFLVSFYNNEISEKSEIFDDQFSVERPDGSNFTLKIRSTKLEDSAMYFCASNRVYEQYFGPGTRLTVT.

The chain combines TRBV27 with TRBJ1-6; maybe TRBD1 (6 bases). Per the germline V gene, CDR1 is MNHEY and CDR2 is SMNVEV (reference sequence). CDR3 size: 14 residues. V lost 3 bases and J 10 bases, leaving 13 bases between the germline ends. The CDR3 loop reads CASSFGRGESPLHF. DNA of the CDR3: TGTGCCAGCAGTTTTGGCAGGGGAGAATCACCCCTCCACTTT.

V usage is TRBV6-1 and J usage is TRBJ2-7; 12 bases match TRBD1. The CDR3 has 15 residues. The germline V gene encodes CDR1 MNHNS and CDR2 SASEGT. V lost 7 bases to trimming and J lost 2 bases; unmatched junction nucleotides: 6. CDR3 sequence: CASKGDRGLPYEQYF. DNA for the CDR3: TGTGCCAGCAAGGGGGACAGGGGGCTTCCCTACGAGCAGTACTTC.

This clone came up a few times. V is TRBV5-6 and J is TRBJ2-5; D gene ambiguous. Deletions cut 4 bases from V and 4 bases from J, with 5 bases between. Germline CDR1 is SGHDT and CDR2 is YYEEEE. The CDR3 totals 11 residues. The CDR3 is CASSTGETQYF. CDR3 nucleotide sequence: TGTGCCAGCAGCACCGGAGAGACCCAGTACTTC.

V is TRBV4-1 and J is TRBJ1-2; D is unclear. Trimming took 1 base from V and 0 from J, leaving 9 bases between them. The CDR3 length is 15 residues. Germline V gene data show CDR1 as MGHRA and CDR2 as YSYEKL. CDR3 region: CASSQGSGANYGYTF. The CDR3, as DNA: TGCGCCAGCAGCCAAGGCTCGGGAGCTAACTATGGCTACACCTTC.

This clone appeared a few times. CDR3 in amino acids: CATSRGSQVSQPQHF. The CDR3, as DNA: TGTGCCACCAGCAGAGGGTCCCAGGTGAGTCAGCCCCAGCATTTT. The rearrangement uses TRBV15 and TRBJ1-5, with D unresolved. This CDR3 spans 15 amino acids. V was pared by 1 base and J by 6 bases, with 13 bases between. CDR1 LNHNV and CDR2 YYDKDF come from the germline V gene (reference sequence). Combining the CDR3 with reference TRBV15 and TRBJ1-5 gives the whole variable domain DAMVIQNPRYQVTQFGKPVTLSCSQTLNHNVMYWYQQKSSQAPKLLFHYYDKDFNNEADTPDNFQSRRPNTSFCFLDIRSPGLGDTAMYLCATSRGSQVSQPQHFGDGTRLSIL.

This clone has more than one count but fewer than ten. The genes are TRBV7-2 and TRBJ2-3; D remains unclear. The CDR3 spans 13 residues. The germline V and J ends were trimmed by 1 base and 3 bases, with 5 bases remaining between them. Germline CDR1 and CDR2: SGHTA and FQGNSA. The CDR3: CASSLDRTDTQYF. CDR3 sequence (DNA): TGTGCCAGCAGCTTAGACAGAACAGATACGCAGTATTTT.

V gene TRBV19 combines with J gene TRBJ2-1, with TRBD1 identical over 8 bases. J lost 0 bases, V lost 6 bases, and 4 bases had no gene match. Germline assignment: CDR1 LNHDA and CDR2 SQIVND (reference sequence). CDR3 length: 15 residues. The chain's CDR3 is CASRPGQGSYNEQFF. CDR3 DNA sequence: TGTGCCAGTAGGCCCGGACAGGGCTCCTACAATGAGCAGTTCTTC. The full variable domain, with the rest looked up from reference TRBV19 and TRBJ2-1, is DGGITQSPKYLFRKEGQNVTLSCEQNLNHDAMYWYRQDPGQGLRLIYYSQIVNDFQKGDIAEGYSVSREKKESFPLTVTSAQKNPTAFYLCASRPGQGSYNEQFFGPGTRLTVL.

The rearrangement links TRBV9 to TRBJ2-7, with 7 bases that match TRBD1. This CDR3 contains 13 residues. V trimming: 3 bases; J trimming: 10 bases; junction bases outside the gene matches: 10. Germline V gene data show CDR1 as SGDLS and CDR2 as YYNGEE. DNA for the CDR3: TGTGCCAGCAGCGACCGGGACAGTGTTAGTCAGTACTTC. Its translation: CASSDRDSVSQYF.